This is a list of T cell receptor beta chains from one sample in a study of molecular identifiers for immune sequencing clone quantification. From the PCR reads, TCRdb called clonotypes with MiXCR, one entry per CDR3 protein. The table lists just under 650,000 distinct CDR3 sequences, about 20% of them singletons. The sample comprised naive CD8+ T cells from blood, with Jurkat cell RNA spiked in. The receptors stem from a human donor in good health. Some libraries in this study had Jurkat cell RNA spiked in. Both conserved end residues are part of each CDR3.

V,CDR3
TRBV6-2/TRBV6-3,CASSSSGDGPTYEQYF
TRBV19,CASSLPSRGGPLDTQYF
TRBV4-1,CASSQAGGTSYEQYF
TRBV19,CASSTLNNEQFF
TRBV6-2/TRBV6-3,CASSYSNPGQGNTEAFF
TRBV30,CAWRDRLNTEAFF
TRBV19,CASSPETGGVSYGYTF
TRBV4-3,CASSPTRQRTDTQYF
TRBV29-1,CSVDLAGGFTGELFF
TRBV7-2,CASSLTRAYEQYF
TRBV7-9,CASSLATLGAERYGYTF
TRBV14,CASSQEAGGFYEQYF
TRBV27,CDSNHRDTQYF
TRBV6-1,CASSEAVQGQGQETQYF
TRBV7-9,CASSRGTGSNQPQHF
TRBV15,CATSRERASGVQYF
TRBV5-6,CASSLTNYEQYF
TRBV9,CASSVDILQETQYF
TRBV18,CASSPDGGGNTEAFF
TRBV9,CASSTGLAGTTDTQYF
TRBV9,CASSSIPQHF
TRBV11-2,CASRGAGAPIDTQYF
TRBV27,CASSHGQGSYEQYF
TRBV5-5,CASSYRGPGTDTQYF
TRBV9,CASSVFRDGTGELFF
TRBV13,CASTPVDSGNTIYF
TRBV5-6,CASRNDWNTEAFF